Listed here is a single T cell receptor (beta chain). The V gene's germline CDR1 is SGHRS and CDR2 YFSETQ. V shed 5 bases, J shed 3 bases, and the junction held 15 bases outside the gene matches. This CDR3 contains 18 residues. The Seattle patients, enrolled during active infection, were followed longitudinally. The data were obtained in a study of blood T cell repertoires in COVID-19. Study in general: The analysed material was cDNA or gDNA that came from T cells, B-cell-depleted T cells, or PBMCs.

Assay used: immunoSEQ multiplex PCR; TCRdb lists only in-frame clones, some missing. Of just over 350,000 clones in the sample, approximately 86% are singletons; the top ten hold about 7%. V usage is TRBV5-1 and J usage is TRBJ1-4; TRBD1 matches at 8 bases. The clonotype comes from a woman aged 55-69 years with COVID-19, enrolled during active disease. The specimen sequenced was peripheral blood. The CDR3, as DNA: TGCGCCAGCAGTGAATTAGGAGGGCAGGGGGCAGCTAATGAAAAACTGTTTTTT. Translation: CASSELGGQGAANEKLFF.